One sample yielded the 10 T cell receptor beta chains listed below, sequenced in a study of T cell responses to AZD1222 COVID-19 vaccine. Repertoires were generated with immunoSEQ multiplex PCR, while TCRdb's copy carries only in-frame clones and drops some. The sample holds about 180,000 clones, over 75% seen once. The sample was peripheral blood, taken on day 0 of AZD1222 vaccination. Receptors originate from an adult in good health.

This chain joins TRBV5-1 and TRBJ2-1, with D unclear. The CDR3 spans 14 residues. Germline assignment: CDR1 SGHRS and CDR2 YFSETQ. The V end lost 0 bases, the J end lost 4 bases, and 8 bases lay between the germline ends. The CDR3: CASSLASQYNEQFF. The CDR3 DNA reads TGCGCCAGCAGCTTGGCCAGCCAGTACAATGAGCAGTTCTTC.

V usage is TRBV27 and J usage is TRBJ2-7, with D maybe TRBD2 (7 bases). With 3 bases removed from V and 4 bases from J, the gap between germline ends came to 13 bases. Germline loops: CDR1 MNHEY, CDR2 SMNVEV (reference sequence). The CDR3 sequence is 14 residues long. The CDR3 reads CASSFRGAPYEQYF. The CDR3 nucleotides are TGTGCCAGCAGTTTCCGGGGGGCCCCGTACGAGCAGTACTTC.

V is TRBV6-2 or TRBV6-3 and J is TRBJ2-3, with 11 bases lining up with TRBD2. The CDR3 has 16 residues. After removal of 6 bases from V and 1 base from J, the junction contained 6 bases not matched to a gene. Germline V gene data show CDR1 as MNHEY and CDR2 as SVGEGT. The CDR3, as DNA: TGTGCCAGCAGCGAGGGACTAGCGGCCGGCACAGATACGCAGTATTTT. Translating gives CASSEGLAAGTDTQYF.

In its sample, this clone was seen once. The chain joins TRBV19 to TRBJ2-1; TRBD1 matches at 8 bases. The V and J ends lost 2 bases and 1 base, in that order; junction bases with no gene match: 1. The V gene's germline CDR1 is LNHDA and CDR2 SQIVND (reference sequence). CDR3 length: 15 residues. CDR3 DNA: TGTGCCAGTAGTATAACAGGGGGGTCCTACAATGAGCAGTTCTTC. Its protein is CASSITGGSYNEQFF.

There are a few counts of this clone. The chain employs TRBV7-9 and TRBJ2-2; D not certain. Trimming pared 3 bases from V and 1 base from J, leaving 6 bases between. This CDR3 is built from 14 residues. Germline V gene data show CDR1 as SEHNR and CDR2 as FQNEAQ (reference sequence). CDR3 in amino acids: CASSFTVNTGELFF. The CDR3 nucleotides read TGTGCCAGCAGCTTCACCGTGAACACCGGGGAGCTGTTTTTT.

V gene TRBV28 combines with J gene TRBJ1-5; D may be TRBD1 (5 bases). V was trimmed by 6 bases and J by 0 bases, leaving 9 bases between them. Germline CDR1 reads MDHEN; CDR2 reads SYDVKM. There are 14 residues in the CDR3. As DNA, the CDR3 is TGTGCCAGCAGCCCCGACAGTAGCAATCAGCCCCAGCATTTT. Its translation: CASSPDSSNQPQHF. Using reference TRBV28 and TRBJ1-5 for the parts outside the CDR3, the full variable domain is DVKVTQSSRYLVKRTGEKVFLECVQDMDHENMFWYRQDPGLGLRLIYFSYDVKMKEKGDIPEGYSVSREKKERFSLILESASTNQTSMYLCASSPDSSNQPQHFGDGTRLSIL.

The J gene is TRBJ1-2, the V gene TRBV5-1; no clear D gene. Trimming pared 4 bases from V and 4 bases from J, leaving 17 bases between. CDR1 and CDR2 (germline): SGHRS, YFSETQ. The CDR3 is made up of 15 amino acids. DNA of the CDR3: TGCGCCAGCAGCCCGTGGACGGGTTTGGTCTATGGCTACACCTTC. This codes for CASSPWTGLVYGYTF.

This chain joins TRBV30 and TRBJ2-1, with unresolved D. V shed 1 base and J shed 5 bases, with 9 bases lying between them. The CDR3 covers 13 residues. Germline-derived CDR1 and CDR2 are GTSNPN and SVGIG (reference sequence). The CDR3 protein is CAWSEDTNNEQFF. CDR3 sequence (DNA): TGTGCCTGGAGTGAAGACACTAACAATGAGCAGTTCTTC.

V usage is TRBV6-1 and J usage is TRBJ2-3; no firm D call. In germline, CDR1 is MNHNS, CDR2 SASEGT. The CDR3 extends over 16 amino acids. V was clipped by 1 base and J by 0 bases, with 11 bases between them. The CDR3 loop reads CASSEGPFLSTDTQYF. The CDR3 DNA reads TGTGCCAGCAGTGAAGGTCCGTTTCTGAGCACAGATACGCAGTATTTT.

The gene calls are TRBV10-3 and TRBJ2-3; possible D gene TRBD2, 5 bases. This CDR3 has 14 amino acids. Germline values: CDR1 ENHRY, CDR2 SYGVKD. Trimming left V 7 bases short and J 0 bases short, with 11 bases between. The CDR3 DNA follows: TGTGCCATCACGGGTAGCGCTAGCACAGATACGCAGTATTTT. Its translation: CAITGSASTDTQYF.